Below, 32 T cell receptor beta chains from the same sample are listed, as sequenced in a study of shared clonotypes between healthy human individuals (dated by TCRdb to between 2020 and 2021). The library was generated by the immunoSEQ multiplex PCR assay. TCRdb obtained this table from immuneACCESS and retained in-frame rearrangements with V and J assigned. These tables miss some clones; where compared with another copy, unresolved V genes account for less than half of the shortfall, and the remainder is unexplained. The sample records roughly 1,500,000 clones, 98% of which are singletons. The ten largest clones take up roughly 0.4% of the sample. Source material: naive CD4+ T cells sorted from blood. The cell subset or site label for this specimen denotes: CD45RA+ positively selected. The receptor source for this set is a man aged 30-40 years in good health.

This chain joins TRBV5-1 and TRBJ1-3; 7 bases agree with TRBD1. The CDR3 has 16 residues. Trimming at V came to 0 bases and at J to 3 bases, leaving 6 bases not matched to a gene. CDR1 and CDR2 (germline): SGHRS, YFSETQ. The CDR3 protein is CASSLADDRDGNTIYF. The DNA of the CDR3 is TGCGCCAGCAGCTTGGCAGATGACAGGGATGGAAACACCATATATTTT.

The CDR3 bases are TGTGCCAGCAGCTCTCAGGGATACGGCTACGAGCAGTACTTC. Encoded protein: CASSSQGYGYEQYF. The chain is built from TRBV7-2 and TRBJ2-7, with D possibly being TRBD1 (5 bases). The CDR3 has 14 residues. Deletions cut 4 bases from V and 3 bases from J, with 13 bases between. The germline V gene encodes CDR1 SGHTA and CDR2 FQGNSA.

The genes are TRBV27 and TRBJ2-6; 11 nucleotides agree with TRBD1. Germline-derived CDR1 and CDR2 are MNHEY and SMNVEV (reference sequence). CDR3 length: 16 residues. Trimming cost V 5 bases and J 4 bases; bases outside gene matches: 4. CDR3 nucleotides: TGTGCCAGCAGTGGACAGGGGGCGCCCGGGGCCAACGTCCTGACTTTC. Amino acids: CASSGQGAPGANVLTF.

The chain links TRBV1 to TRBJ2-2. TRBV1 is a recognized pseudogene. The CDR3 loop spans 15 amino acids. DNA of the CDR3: TGCACCAGCAGCCAAGATTACGTGAACACCGGGGAGCTGTTTTTT. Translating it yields CTSSQDYVNTGELFF.

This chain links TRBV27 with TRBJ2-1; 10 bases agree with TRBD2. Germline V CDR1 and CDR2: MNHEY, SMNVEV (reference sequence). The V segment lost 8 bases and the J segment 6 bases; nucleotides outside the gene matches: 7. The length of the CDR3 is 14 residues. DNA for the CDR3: TGTGCCAGCGGTCTAGCGGGAGTCTTCAATGAGCAGTTCTTC. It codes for CASGLAGVFNEQFF.

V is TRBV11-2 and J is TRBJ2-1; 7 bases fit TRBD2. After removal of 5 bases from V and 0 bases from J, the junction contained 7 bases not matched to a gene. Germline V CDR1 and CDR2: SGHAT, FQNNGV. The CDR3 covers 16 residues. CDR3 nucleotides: TGTGCCAGCAGCCAGAGGGAGGGGAGCTCCTACAATGAGCAGTTCTTC. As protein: CASSQREGSSYNEQFF.

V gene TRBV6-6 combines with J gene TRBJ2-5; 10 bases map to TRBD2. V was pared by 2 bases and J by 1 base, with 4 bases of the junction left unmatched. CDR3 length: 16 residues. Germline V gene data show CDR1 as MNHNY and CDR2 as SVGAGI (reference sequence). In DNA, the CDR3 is TGTGCCAGCAGTTACGGTCCTAGCGGGAGCCAAGAGACCCAGTACTTC. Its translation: CASSYGPSGSQETQYF.

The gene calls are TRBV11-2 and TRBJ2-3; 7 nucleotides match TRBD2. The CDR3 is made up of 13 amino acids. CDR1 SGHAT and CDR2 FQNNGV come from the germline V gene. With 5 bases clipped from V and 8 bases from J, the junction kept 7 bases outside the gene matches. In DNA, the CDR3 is TGTGCCAGCAGCCCCGGACTAGTGGGTACGCAGTATTTT. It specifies CASSPGLVGTQYF.

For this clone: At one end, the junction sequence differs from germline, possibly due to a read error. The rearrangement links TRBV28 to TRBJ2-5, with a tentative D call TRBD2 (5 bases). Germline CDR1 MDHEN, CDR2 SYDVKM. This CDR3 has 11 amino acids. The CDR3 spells CASSMGSPHYF. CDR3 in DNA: TGTGCCAGCTCGATGGGGAGTCCCCATTACTTC.

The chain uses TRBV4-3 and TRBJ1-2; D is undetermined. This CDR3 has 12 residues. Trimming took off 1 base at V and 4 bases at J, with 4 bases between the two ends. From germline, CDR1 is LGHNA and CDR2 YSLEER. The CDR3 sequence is CASSQAGYGYTF. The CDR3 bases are TGCGCCAGCAGCCAAGCCGGCTATGGCTACACCTTC.

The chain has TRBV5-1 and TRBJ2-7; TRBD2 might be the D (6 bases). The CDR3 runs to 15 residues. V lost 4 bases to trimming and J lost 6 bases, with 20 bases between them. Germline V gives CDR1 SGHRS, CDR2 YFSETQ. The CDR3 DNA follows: TGCGCCAGCAGCGATAGCGGATCGAGATTGGGCGAGCAGTACTTC. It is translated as CASSDSGSRLGEQYF.

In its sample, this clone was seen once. CDR3 DNA sequence: TGTGCCAGCAGCTTGGGACTAGCGGGCAACAATGAGCAGTTCTTC. This sequence encodes CASSLGLAGNNEQFF. The rearrangement joins TRBV5-6 to TRBJ2-1, with 10 bases identical to TRBD2. Germline V gene lookup returns CDR1 SGHDT and CDR2 YYEEEE. V lost 0 bases and J lost 5; bases outside the gene matches: 2. The CDR3 covers 15 residues.

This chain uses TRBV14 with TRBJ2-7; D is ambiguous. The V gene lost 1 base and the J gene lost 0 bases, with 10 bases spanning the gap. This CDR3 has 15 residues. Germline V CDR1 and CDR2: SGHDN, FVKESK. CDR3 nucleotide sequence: TGTGCCAGCAGCCAAGCTCCAGGTTTCTCCTACGAGCAGTACTTC. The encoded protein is CASSQAPGFSYEQYF. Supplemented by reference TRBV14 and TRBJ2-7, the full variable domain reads EAGVTQFPSHSVIEKGQTVTLRCDPISGHDNLYWYRRVMGKEIKFLLHFVKESKQDESGMPNNRFLAERTGGTYSTLKVQPAELEDSGVYFCASSQAPGFSYEQYFGPGTRLTVT.

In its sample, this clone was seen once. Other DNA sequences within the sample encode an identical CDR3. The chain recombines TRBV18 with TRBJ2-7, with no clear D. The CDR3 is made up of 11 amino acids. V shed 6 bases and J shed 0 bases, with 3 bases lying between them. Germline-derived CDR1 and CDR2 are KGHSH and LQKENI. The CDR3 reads CASSRSYEQYF. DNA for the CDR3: TGTGCCAGCTCTCGCTCCTACGAGCAGTACTTC.

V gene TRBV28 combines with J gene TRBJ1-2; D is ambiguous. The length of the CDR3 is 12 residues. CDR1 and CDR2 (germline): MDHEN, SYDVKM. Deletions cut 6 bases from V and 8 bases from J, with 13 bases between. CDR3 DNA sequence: TGTGCCAGCAGCGTGGAGGGCTTGGGCTACACCTTC. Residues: CASSVEGLGYTF.

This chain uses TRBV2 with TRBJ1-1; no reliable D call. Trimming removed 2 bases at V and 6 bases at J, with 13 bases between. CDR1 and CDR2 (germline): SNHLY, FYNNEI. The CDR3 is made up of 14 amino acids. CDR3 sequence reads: CASSERSRRAEAFF. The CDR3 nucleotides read TGTGCCAGCAGTGAAAGGAGCCGGAGGGCTGAAGCTTTCTTT.

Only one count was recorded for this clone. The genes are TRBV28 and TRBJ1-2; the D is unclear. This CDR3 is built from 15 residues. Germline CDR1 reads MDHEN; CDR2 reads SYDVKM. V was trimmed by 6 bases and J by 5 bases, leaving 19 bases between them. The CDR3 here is CASSPRTFMNYGYTF. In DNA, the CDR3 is TGTGCCAGCAGCCCTCGCACTTTCATGAATTATGGCTACACCTTC.

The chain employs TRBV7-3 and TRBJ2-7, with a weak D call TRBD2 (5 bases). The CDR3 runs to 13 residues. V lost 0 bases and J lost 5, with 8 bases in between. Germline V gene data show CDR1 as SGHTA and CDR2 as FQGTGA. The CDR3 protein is CASSLTGSNEQYF. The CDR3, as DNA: TGTGCCAGCAGCTTAACAGGGAGCAACGAGCAGTACTTC.

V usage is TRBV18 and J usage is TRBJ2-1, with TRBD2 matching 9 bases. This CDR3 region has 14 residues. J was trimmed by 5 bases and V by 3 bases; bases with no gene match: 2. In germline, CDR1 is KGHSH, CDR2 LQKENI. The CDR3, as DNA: TGTGCCAGCTCACCGGGGACTAGCAACAATGAGCAGTTCTTC. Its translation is CASSPGTSNNEQFF.

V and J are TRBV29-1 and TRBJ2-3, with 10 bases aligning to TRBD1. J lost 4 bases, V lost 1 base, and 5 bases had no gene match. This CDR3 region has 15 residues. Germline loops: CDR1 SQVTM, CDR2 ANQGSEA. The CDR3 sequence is CSVEGTGGNSDTQYF. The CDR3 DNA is TGCAGCGTTGAAGGGACAGGGGGTAACTCAGATACGCAGTATTTT.

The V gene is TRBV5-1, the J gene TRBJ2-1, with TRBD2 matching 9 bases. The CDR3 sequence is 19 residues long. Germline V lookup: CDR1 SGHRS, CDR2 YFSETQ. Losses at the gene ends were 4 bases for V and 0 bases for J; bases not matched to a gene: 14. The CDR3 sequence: CASSLAGLVSPSSYNEQFF. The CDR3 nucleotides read TGCGCCAGCAGCCTAGCGGGACTAGTGTCCCCTAGCTCCTACAATGAGCAGTTCTTC.

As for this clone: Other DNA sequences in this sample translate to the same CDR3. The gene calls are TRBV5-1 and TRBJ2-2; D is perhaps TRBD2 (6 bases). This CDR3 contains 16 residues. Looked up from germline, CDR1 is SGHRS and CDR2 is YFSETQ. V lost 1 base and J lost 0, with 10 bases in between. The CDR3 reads CASSLRGGPNTGELFF. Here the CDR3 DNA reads TGCGCCAGCAGCTTGCGGGGAGGCCCGAACACCGGGGAGCTGTTTTTT. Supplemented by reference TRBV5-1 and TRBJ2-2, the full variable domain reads KAGVTQTPRYLIKTRGQQVTLSCSPISGHRSVSWYQQTPGQGLQFLFEYFSETQRNKGNFPGRFSGRQFSNSRSEMNVSTLELGDSALYLCASSLRGGPNTGELFFGEGSRLTVL.

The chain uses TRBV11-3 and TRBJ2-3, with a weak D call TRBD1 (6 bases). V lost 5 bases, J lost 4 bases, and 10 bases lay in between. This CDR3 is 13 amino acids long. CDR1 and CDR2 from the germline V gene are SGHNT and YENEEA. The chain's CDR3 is CASSVQGSDTQYF. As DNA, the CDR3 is TGTGCCAGCAGCGTACAGGGTTCAGATACGCAGTATTTT.

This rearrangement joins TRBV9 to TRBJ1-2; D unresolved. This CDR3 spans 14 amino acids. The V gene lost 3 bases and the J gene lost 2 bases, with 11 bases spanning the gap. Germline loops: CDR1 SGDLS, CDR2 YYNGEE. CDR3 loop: CASSDGLYNYGYTF. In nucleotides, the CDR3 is TGTGCCAGCAGCGATGGGCTGTACAACTATGGCTACACCTTC.

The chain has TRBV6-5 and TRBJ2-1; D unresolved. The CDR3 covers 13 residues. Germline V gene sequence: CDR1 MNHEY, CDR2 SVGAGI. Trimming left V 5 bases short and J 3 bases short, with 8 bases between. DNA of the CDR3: TGTGCCAGCAGTCAGGCTCTCTACAATGAGCAGTTCTTC. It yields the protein CASSQALYNEQFF.

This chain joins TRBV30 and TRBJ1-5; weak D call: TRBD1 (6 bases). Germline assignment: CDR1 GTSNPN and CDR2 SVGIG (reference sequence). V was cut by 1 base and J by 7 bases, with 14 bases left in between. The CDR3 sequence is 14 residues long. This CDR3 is CAWSELGGEQPQHF. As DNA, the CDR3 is TGTGCCTGGAGTGAGTTAGGGGGAGAACAGCCCCAGCATTTT.

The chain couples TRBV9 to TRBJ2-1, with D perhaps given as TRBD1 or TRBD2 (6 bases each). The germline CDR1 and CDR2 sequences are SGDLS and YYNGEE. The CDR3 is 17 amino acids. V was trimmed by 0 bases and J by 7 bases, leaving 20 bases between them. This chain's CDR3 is CASSVDKGGEIRNEQFF. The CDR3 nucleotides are TGTGCCAGCAGCGTAGACAAGGGGGGCGAGATTCGAAATGAGCAGTTCTTC.

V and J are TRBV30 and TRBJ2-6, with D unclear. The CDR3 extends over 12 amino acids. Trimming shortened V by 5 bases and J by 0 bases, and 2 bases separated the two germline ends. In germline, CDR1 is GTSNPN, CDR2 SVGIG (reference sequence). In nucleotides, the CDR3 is TGTGCCTGGGGCTCTGGGGCCAACGTCCTGACTTTC. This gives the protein CAWGSGANVLTF.

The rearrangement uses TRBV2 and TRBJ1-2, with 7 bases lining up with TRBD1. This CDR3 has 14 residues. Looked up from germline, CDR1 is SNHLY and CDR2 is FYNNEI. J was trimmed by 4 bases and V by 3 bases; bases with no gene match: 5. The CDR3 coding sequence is TGTGCCAGCAGTGAGGCAGGGGGAGCCTATGGCTACACCTTC. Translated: CASSEAGGAYGYTF.

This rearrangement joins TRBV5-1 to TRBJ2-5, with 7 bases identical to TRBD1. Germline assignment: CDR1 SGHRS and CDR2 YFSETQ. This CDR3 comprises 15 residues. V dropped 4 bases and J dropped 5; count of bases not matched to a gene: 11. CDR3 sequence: CASSVNRGQWETQYF. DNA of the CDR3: TGCGCCAGCAGCGTAAACAGGGGACAATGGGAGACCCAGTACTTC.

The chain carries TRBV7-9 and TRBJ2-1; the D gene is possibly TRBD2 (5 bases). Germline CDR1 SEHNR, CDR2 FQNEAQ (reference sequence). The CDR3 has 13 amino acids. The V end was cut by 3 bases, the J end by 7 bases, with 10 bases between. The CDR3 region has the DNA TGTGCCAGCAGCTTGAGTGGCGGGAATGAGCAGTTCTTC. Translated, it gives CASSLSGGNEQFF.

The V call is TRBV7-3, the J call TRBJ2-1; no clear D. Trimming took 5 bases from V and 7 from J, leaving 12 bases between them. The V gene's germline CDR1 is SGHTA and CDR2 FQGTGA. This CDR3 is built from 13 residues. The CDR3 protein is CASSLNRENEQFF. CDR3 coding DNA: TGTGCCAGCAGCCTAAACAGAGAAAATGAGCAGTTCTTC.